One sample yielded the 15 T cell receptor beta chains listed below, sequenced in a study of esophageal squamous cell carcinoma under preoperative chemotherapy. One entry per CDR3 protein, called by TCRdb with MiXCR from the PCR reads. Here the sample spans 10,000 to 11,000 distinct CDR3 sequences, about 63% being singletons. Time point described: after preoperative PTX-NDP chemotherapy. Sampling was conducted from a patient given preoperative chemotherapy. Every receptor here comes from a human donor with esophageal squamous cell carcinoma. The donor label of this sample is uncertain.

This clonotype was recorded a few times. The rearrangement uses TRBV6-5 and TRBJ2-1; D is ambiguous. This CDR3 spans 15 amino acids. Germline V gene sequence: CDR1 MNHEY, CDR2 SVGAGI. Trimming left V 0 bases short and J 4 bases short, with 10 bases between. CDR3 residues: CASSYSVGVYNEQFF. The CDR3 nucleotides are TGTGCCAGCAGTTACTCCGTGGGTGTTTACAATGAGCAGTTCTTC.

This clonotype turned up a few times. The chain joins TRBV12-3 or TRBV12-4 to TRBJ2-1; D is tentatively TRBD1 or TRBD2 (5 bases each). The DNA end favors TRBJ2-7, so the J call may be wrong. The CDR3 totals 15 residues. This CDR3 reads CASRHEGSPPYEQYF. The CDR3 DNA reads as TGTGCCAGCAGGCACGAGGGGTCCCCTCCCTACGAGCAGTACTTC.

The chain uses TRBV9 and TRBJ2-1, with 9 positions matching TRBD2. TRBJ2-5 matches the DNA end more closely, so the J call is doubtful. CDR1 is SGDLS and CDR2 is YYNGEE in the germline V gene. This CDR3 has 20 amino acids. CDR3 bases: TGTGCCAGCAGCGTAGGCAGTGGCTTCCTACTAGCGGGTCCCCAAGAGACCCAGTACTTC. Translation gives CASSVGSGFLLAGPQETQYF.

The chain couples TRBV6-1 to TRBJ2-6; TRBD1 matches 12 bases. The last part of the DNA fits TRBJ2-7 better; the J call may be wrong. This CDR3 region has 18 residues. Germline V gene data show CDR1 as MNHNS and CDR2 as SASEGT. CDR3 nucleotides: TGTGCCAGCAGTGAATGGGACAGGGGGCAGGGAGGGGCCAACGTGCAGTACTTC. Protein: CASSEWDRGQGGANVQYF.

The chain's CDR3 is CASSELGVRDKNIQYF. CDR3 sequence (DNA): TGTGCCAGCAGTGAATTGGGGGTGAGAGACAAAAACATTCAGTACTTC. The V gene is TRBV6-1, the J gene TRBJ2-4; D may match TRBD1 or TRBD2 (5 bases each). CDR3 length equals 16 residues. V lost 2 bases and J 3 bases, leaving 14 bases between the germline ends. Germline CDR1 is MNHNS and CDR2 is SASEGT.

The chain couples TRBV4-1 to TRBJ2-3, with D tentatively TRBD2 (6 bases). The CDR3 extends over 17 amino acids. CDR1 is MGHRA and CDR2 is YSYEKL in the germline V gene. V was shortened by 2 bases and J by 0 bases, with 15 bases between the two germline ends. DNA of the CDR3: TGCGCCAGCAGCCAACGGGGCGCGGGGCTCAGCACAGATACGCAGTATTTT. It encodes CASSQRGAGLSTDTQYF.

A few counts support this clonotype. The rearrangement joins TRBV6-1 to TRBJ2-1; maybe TRBD1 (5 bases). Trimming removed 5 bases from V and 8 bases from J, with 13 bases in between. CDR1 and CDR2 from the germline V gene are MNHNS and SASEGT. The CDR3 sequence is 13 residues long. The CDR3 DNA sequence: TGTGCCAGCAGTCAGGGAATCGGATATGAGCAGTTCTTC. Its translation is CASSQGIGYEQFF.

This clonotype was found once. A junction end diverges from the germline sequence, so it may reflect a read error. The genes are TRBV6-5 and TRBJ2-3; 8 nucleotides line up with TRBD2. The J call could be wrong; TRBJ2-7 is a better fit for the DNA end. Per the germline V gene, CDR1 is MNHEY and CDR2 is SVGAGI. The CDR3 is 15 residues long. The CDR3 here is CARSLRAGATNTQYF. The DNA for the CDR3 is TGTGCCCGCAGTTTAAGAGCGGGAGCCACAAATACGCAGTACTTC.

This chain uses TRBV6-1 with TRBJ2-1; 10 nucleotides agree with TRBD2. The CDR3 length is 15 residues. Trimming took 5 bases from V and 3 from J; bases not matched to a gene: 4. The V gene's germline CDR1 is MNHNS and CDR2 SASEGT. CDR3 coding DNA: TGTGCCAGCAGTAGAACTAGCGGGGACTACAATGAGCAGTTCTTC. It specifies CASSRTSGDYNEQFF.

V is TRBV12-3 or TRBV12-4 and J is TRBJ1-4; D call uncertain. V gave up 6 bases and J gave up 3 bases, with 8 bases separating them. This CDR3 has 13 residues. The CDR3 DNA reads as TGTGCCAGCAGCATAATGGCTAATGAAAAACTGTTTTTT. Translating gives CASSIMANEKLFF.

The gene calls are TRBV12-3 or TRBV12-4 and TRBJ2-1, with D maybe TRBD2 (5 bases). This CDR3 is 18 amino acids long. V shed 5 bases and J shed 1 base, with 21 bases lying between them. CDR3 DNA: TGTGCCAGCAGTCCCTCTTATTTGGGAAGGAGGTCCTACAATGAGCAGTTCTTC. Its protein is CASSPSYLGRRSYNEQFF.

This clonotype was seen only a few times. The chain is built from TRBV6-1 and TRBJ2-3; 8 nucleotides align to TRBD1. Unmatched junction bases numbered 6, after V lost 8 bases and J lost 5 bases. The CDR3 length is 13 residues. Germline CDR1 is MNHNS and CDR2 is SASEGT. The CDR3 DNA reads TGTGCCAGCGGAGACAGGGGACGAGATACGCAGTATTTT. Protein product: CASGDRGRDTQYF.

Regarding this clonotype: One junction end disagrees with the germline gene, perhaps due to a read error. The chain couples TRBV6-1 to TRBJ2-3, with 8 bases identical to TRBD2. Germline assignment: CDR1 MNHNS and CDR2 SASEGT. The CDR3 has 17 amino acids. The CDR3 spells CASIAGSGGRNTETQYF. For the CDR3, the DNA is TGTGCCAGCATCGCGGGGAGCGGGGGCCGTAACACAGAGACCCAGTATTTC.

By frequency in the sample, this clonotype is medium-sized. This rearrangement joins TRBV4-1 to TRBJ2-2; a weak D match, TRBD2 (6 bases). The V end lost 0 bases, the J end lost 6 bases, and 14 bases lay between the germline ends. The germline V gene encodes CDR1 MGHRA and CDR2 YSYEKL. This CDR3 is 16 amino acids long. CDR3 sequence (DNA): TGCGCCAGCAGCCAAGAGGACGGGAGTCTTGCCGGGGAGCTGTTTTTT. This sequence encodes CASSQEDGSLAGELFF.

This clonotype is labeled as medium-sized. CDR3 sequence (DNA): TGTGCCAGCAGTGACTCGACTAGCGGGAGCACAGATACGCAGTATTTT. Protein sequence: CASSDSTSGSTDTQYF. The chain carries TRBV6-4 and TRBJ2-3; 10 nucleotides agree with TRBD2. The CDR3 length is 16 residues. V shed 0 bases and J 0 bases; nucleotides not matched to a gene: 0. Germline assignment: CDR1 MRHNA and CDR2 SNTAGT.